The clone carrying this T cell receptor (beta chain) was seen just once. The antigen remains unidentified. Germline CDR1 ENHRY, CDR2 SYGVKD. The CDR3 runs 15 residues. V lost 4 bases, J lost 2 bases, and 3 bases stayed unmatched. This entry belongs to a study of cytomegalovirus exposure and HLA in healthy donors. The study, taken as a whole, reports: In an earlier analysis, in some 500 donors, most V segments appeared productive either ~87% or ~30% of the time. The listing of roughly 160 TCR beta chains classed them as cytomegalovirus-associated. TCR beta chains associated with HLA were, in a later analysis, more clonally expanded than equally common others. A later analysis linked a missense DCLRE1C variant to TCR beta V- and J-gene trimming.

Primers: 60 Vbeta forward and 13 Jbeta reverse. Some clones are missing from TCRdb's copy, which holds only in-frame ones; the method was immunoSEQ multiplex PCR. The sample shows approximately 90,000 clones, 60% to 80% of them seen only once. This clonotype was obtained from a man in his thirties or forties in good health and CMV-seronegative. The chain joins TRBV10-3 to TRBJ1-5; 9 positions agree with TRBD1. Source material: PBMCs. The CDR3 DNA follows: TGTGCCATCAGTGGGGGACAGGGTCGCAATCAGCCCCAGCATTTT. The encoded protein is CAISGGQGRNQPQHF.